The 24 T cell receptor beta chains in this list originate from one sample, sequenced in a study of response to subunit inactivated influenza vaccine (dated by TCRdb to the late 2010s). Libraries were prepared through RT-PCR. Sequencing relied on an Illumina HiSeq 2500. TCRdb trimmed public reads at Q25 via fastp, called clones via MiXCR and kept in-frame beta chains. Each CDR3 protein gets just one entry, which takes the most common genes and DNA from the rows behind it. This sample comprises some 850,000 distinct CDR3 sequences, under 20% of them detected only once. The ten largest clones add up to around 9.9% of the sample. Sequenced here: PBMCs from blood, sampled around 5 days after vaccination. The receptors come from a man aged 50 to 59 who received an inactivated influenza vaccine. Donor details come from another sample of the same person, matched by shared clones.

The chain has TRBV11-2 and TRBJ2-5; D may be TRBD1 (6 bases). The germline V gene encodes CDR1 SGHAT and CDR2 FQNNGV. This CDR3 has 16 amino acids. V dropped 1 base and J dropped 5 bases, with 17 bases sitting between them. The CDR3 spells CASSLAPVRGLETQYF. As DNA, the CDR3 is TGTGCCAGCAGCTTAGCTCCCGTCAGGGGTCTGGAGACCCAGTACTTC.

The J gene is TRBJ2-7, the V gene TRBV29-1, with 8 bases identical to TRBD1. CDR1 and CDR2 (germline): SQVTM, ANQGSEA. CDR3 length: 16 residues. After removal of 6 bases from V and 3 bases from J, the junction contained 16 bases not matched to a gene. The CDR3 DNA reads as TGCAGCGTCGTTAGATCTTGGGGACAGGACCTCTACGAGCAGTACTTC. Protein product: CSVVRSWGQDLYEQYF.

Only a few counts were recorded for this clonotype. The chain couples TRBV10-3 to TRBJ1-2; D might be TRBD1 (5 bases). Germline CDR1 reads ENHRY; CDR2 reads SYGVKD. The CDR3 length is 13 residues. V lost 3 bases, J lost 2 bases, and 7 bases lay in between. CDR3 sequence (DNA): TGTGCCATCAGTGATGGACAAAACTATGGCTACACCTTC. It encodes CAISDGQNYGYTF.

In its sample, this clonotype was seen a few times. The CDR3 DNA sequence: TGCGCCAGCAGCTGGGCCACTCCGGCCGGGGAGCTGTTTTTT. This encodes CASSWATPAGELFF. V is TRBV5-1 and J is TRBJ2-2; unclear D gene. The V gene's germline CDR1 is SGHRS and CDR2 YFSETQ. V dropped 3 bases and J dropped 6 bases, with 12 bases sitting between them. The CDR3 is 14 amino acids.

In this sample, this clonotype turned up many times. The CDR3 region has the DNA TGCGCCAGCAGCTTGGCCGGGACAGGGCATATTGGTCCTGAAGCTTTCTTT. Protein product: CASSLAGTGHIGPEAFF. This chain links TRBV5-1 with TRBJ1-1, with TRBD1 identical over 9 bases. The CDR3 spans 17 residues. The V and J ends lost 0 bases and 6 bases, in that order; junction bases with no gene match: 12. Germline loops: CDR1 SGHRS, CDR2 YFSETQ.

The gene calls are TRBV15 and TRBJ2-2, with D unclear. This CDR3 spans 16 amino acids. V was trimmed by 1 base and J by 5 bases, leaving 14 bases between them. Germline V gives CDR1 LNHNV, CDR2 YYDKDF (reference sequence). CDR3 DNA sequence: TGTGCCACCAGCAGAGGCCCGCGCGATGTGACCGGGGAGCTGTTTTTT. It yields the protein CATSRGPRDVTGELFF.

V gene TRBV7-9 combines with J gene TRBJ2-7; D may be TRBD1 or TRBD2 (5 bases each). Trimming cost V 6 bases and J 5 bases, with 17 bases left between them. CDR3 size: 14 residues. Germline V gene sequence: CDR1 SEHNR, CDR2 FQNEAQ (reference sequence). The CDR3 nucleotides read TGTGCCAGCAGTTTGCGGACTCTAGGGGACGAGCAGTACTTC. Amino acids: CASSLRTLGDEQYF. The full variable domain, with the rest looked up from reference TRBV7-9 and TRBJ2-7, is DTGVSQNPRHKITKRGQNVTFRCDPISEHNRLYWYRQTLGQGPEFLTYFQNEAQLEKSRLLSDRFSAERPKGSFSTLEIQRTEQGDSAMYLCASSLRTLGDEQYFGPGTRLTVT.

This clonotype was counted at least ten times. This rearrangement joins TRBV7-8 to TRBJ2-3; D call uncertain. The CDR3 spans 13 residues. Looked up from germline, CDR1 is SGHVS and CDR2 is FQNEAQ. V was trimmed by 5 bases and J by 4 bases, leaving 10 bases between them. The CDR3 region has the DNA TGTGCCAGCAGCCCCCCATTAGCAGATACGCAGTATTTT. Encoded protein: CASSPPLADTQYF.

This sequence joins TRBV12-3 or TRBV12-4 and TRBJ2-3; the match to TRBD1 covers 9 bases. Trimming cost V 6 bases and J 4 bases; bases outside gene matches: 8. The CDR3 totals 15 residues. Here the CDR3 DNA reads TGTGCCAGCAGACCCGGGACAGGGTCCGCAGATACGCAGTATTTT. Translation: CASRPGTGSADTQYF.

This clonotype has ten or more counts. The V gene is TRBV5-8, the J gene TRBJ2-1; 11 bases line up with TRBD2. Germline V gives CDR1 SGHTS, CDR2 YDEGEE. V was clipped by 1 base and J by 6 bases; unmatched bases: 3. This CDR3 comprises 15 residues. The CDR3 sequence: CASSLTSGSSNEQFF. The CDR3 DNA reads TGTGCCAGCAGCTTGACTAGCGGGAGTTCCAATGAGCAGTTCTTC.

The chain employs TRBV3-1 and TRBJ2-2, with TRBD2 matching 8 bases. V gave up 3 bases and J gave up 0 bases; unmatched junction bases: 6. Germline V gene lookup returns CDR1 LGHDT and CDR2 YNNKEL (reference sequence). The CDR3 sequence is 17 residues long. Here the CDR3 DNA reads TGTGCCAGCAGCCATACTAGCGGAAGGACGAACACCGGGGAGCTGTTTTTT. Translated, it gives CASSHTSGRTNTGELFF.

In DNA form, the CDR3 reads TGTGCCAGCAGCAGGGCTAGCGGGGGGGCCGGGGATGAGCAGTTCTTC. Residues: CASSRASGGAGDEQFF. The genes are TRBV9 and TRBJ2-1, with 12 bases that match TRBD2. The CDR3 extends over 16 amino acids. Germline loops: CDR1 SGDLS, CDR2 YYNGEE. Unmatched junction bases numbered 10, after V lost 4 bases and J lost 8 bases.

In this sample, this clonotype turned up many times. The rearrangement uses TRBV5-1 and TRBJ2-7; D perhaps matches TRBD2 (6 bases). The germline V gene encodes CDR1 SGHRS and CDR2 YFSETQ. This CDR3 has 13 residues. The ends were cut back, 7 bases at V and 1 base at J, with 12 bases in the middle. The CDR3 region has the DNA TGCGCCAGCTCAACCGGGGGTTCCTACGAGCAGTACTTC. Its protein is CASSTGGSYEQYF.

The chain combines TRBV4-1 with TRBJ2-5; 7 positions agree with TRBD2. J was trimmed by 5 bases and V by 4 bases; bases with no gene match: 7. The CDR3 extends over 14 amino acids. Germline-derived CDR1 and CDR2 are MGHRA and YSYEKL. The CDR3 DNA reads as TGCGCCAGCAGCCGACTAGAGGGAGGGGAGACCCAGTACTTC. Its translation is CASSRLEGGETQYF.

This clonotype was counted a few times. The rearrangement links TRBV7-2 to TRBJ2-3; possible D gene TRBD2, 7 bases. From germline, CDR1 is SGHTA and CDR2 FQGNSA. The CDR3 is 12 residues long. The ends were cut back, 8 bases at V and 5 bases at J, with 11 bases in the middle. CDR3 protein: CASRGAVDTQYF. The CDR3 DNA reads TGTGCCAGCCGGGGGGCGGTAGATACGCAGTATTTT.

The chain combines TRBV11-3 with TRBJ2-1, with D unclear. The germline V gene encodes CDR1 SGHNT and CDR2 YENEEA. The V and J ends lost 5 bases and 0 bases respectively, with 11 bases between them. This CDR3 is 15 amino acids long. The CDR3 reads CASSRSLSSYNEQFF. In nucleotides, the CDR3 is TGTGCCAGCAGCCGCAGTCTTAGCTCCTACAATGAGCAGTTCTTC. The full variable domain, completed using reference TRBV11-3 and TRBJ2-1, is EAGVVQSPRYKIIEKKQPVAFWCNPISGHNTLYWYLQNLGQGPELLIRYENEEAVDDSQLPKDRFSAERLKGVDSTLKIQPAELGDSAVYLCASSRSLSSYNEQFFGPGTRLTVL.

This clonotype turned up a few times. CDR3 DNA: TGCGCCAGCAGCTTCCGCCCGACAGGCTCGTACAAAGAGACCCAGTACTTC. It encodes CASSFRPTGSYKETQYF. The genes are TRBV5-1 and TRBJ2-5, with D possibly matching TRBD1 (6 bases). Deletions cut 2 bases from V and 3 bases from J, with 20 bases between. The germline CDR1 and CDR2 sequences are SGHRS and YFSETQ. This CDR3 is built from 17 residues.

The rearrangement joins TRBV25-1 to TRBJ2-6; 11 bases are shared with TRBD1. This CDR3 spans 19 amino acids. V was pared by 4 bases and J by 0 bases, with 8 bases of the junction left unmatched. CDR1 is MGHDK and CDR2 is SYGVNS in the germline V gene. CDR3 sequence (DNA): TGTGCCAGCAGTGGCCCGGACAGGGGGCCCCGCTCTGGGGCCAACGTCCTGACTTTC. Its translation: CASSGPDRGPRSGANVLTF.

The V and J genes are TRBV2 and TRBJ2-5; 7 nucleotides match TRBD1. V gave up 6 bases and J gave up 4 bases; unmatched junction bases: 8. This CDR3 region has 14 residues. Germline V gene sequence: CDR1 SNHLY, CDR2 FYNNEI. CDR3 sequence: CASRNPAGGETQYF. The DNA of the CDR3 is TGTGCCAGCAGAAATCCTGCAGGGGGAGAGACCCAGTACTTC.

This chain connects TRBV15 to TRBJ2-5; 8 bases are shared with TRBD2. The CDR3 consists of 15 residues. Per the germline V gene, CDR1 is LNHNV and CDR2 is YYDKDF (reference sequence). V was pared by 0 bases and J by 5 bases, with 5 bases of the junction left unmatched. DNA for the CDR3: TGTGCCACCAGCAGAGACCCAGGCGGGGGGGAGACCCAGTACTTC. Amino acid sequence: CATSRDPGGGETQYF.

This clonotype showed up just a few times. V usage is TRBV6-5 and J usage is TRBJ2-7; the D is unclear. The germline V gene has CDR1 MNHEY and CDR2 SVGAGI. CDR3 length: 14 amino acids. The V and J ends lost 0 bases and 4 bases respectively, with 10 bases between them. As DNA, the CDR3 is TGTGCCAGCAGTTACTCGTTACCAGCTTACGAGCAGTACTTC. It yields the protein CASSYSLPAYEQYF.

The chain uses TRBV20-1 and TRBJ2-5, with a possible D match to TRBD1 (5 bases). Deletions cut 5 bases from V and 4 bases from J, with 8 bases between. Germline values: CDR1 DFQATT, CDR2 SNEGSKA (reference sequence). The CDR3 loop spans 11 amino acids. This chain's CDR3 is CSAHRGETQYF. CDR3 nucleotides: TGCAGTGCTCATAGGGGAGAGACCCAGTACTTC.

Here the CDR3 reads CSAGDGNSYEQYF. The CDR3 coding sequence is TGCAGCGCTGGGGATGGTAACTCCTACGAGCAGTACTTC. The V gene is TRBV29-1, the J gene TRBJ2-7; D unresolved. The CDR3 length is 13 residues. V gave up 7 bases and J gave up 0 bases, with 13 bases separating them. CDR1 is SQVTM and CDR2 is ANQGSEA in the germline V gene.

The chain uses TRBV5-6 and TRBJ1-1; D is unclear. The CDR3 consists of 13 residues. The germline V gene encodes CDR1 SGHDT and CDR2 YYEEEE. Trimming took 4 bases from V and 7 from J, leaving 14 bases between them. The CDR3 protein is CASSAGPHCEAFF. CDR3 nucleotide sequence: TGTGCCAGCAGCGCCGGGCCCCACTGTGAAGCTTTCTTT.